This TCR beta chain was recorded in a study of blood T cell repertoires in COVID-19. Looking at the study overall: Italy, Spain and the United States were the sources of the convalescent and acute COVID-19 samples. Sample material is recorded as cDNA or gDNA derived from T cells, B-cell-depleted T cells, or PBMCs.

V gave up 4 bases and J gave up 3 bases; unmatched junction bases: 5. Germline CDR1 is SGHNT and CDR2 is YYREEE (reference sequence). CDR3 length: 14 amino acids. As processed by the authors: From reference gene primer amplification, estimates of nucleated cell counts were derived. The data were produced by immunoSEQ multiplex PCR, yet TCRdb's version contains in-frame clones alone and is incomplete. The V and J calls and clone size were taken over from that table, and D and trimming were inferred from the DNA. This table has about 45,000 clones, roughly four fifths appearing once. The specimen was peripheral blood. This sequence joins TRBV5-4 and TRBJ1-2; 8 bases are shared with TRBD1. The source is a human donor in a cohort sampled during active COVID-19. The CDR3 sequence: CASSPLDRDYGYTF. The DNA of the CDR3 is TGTGCCAGCAGCCCGTTGGACAGGGACTATGGCTACACCTTC.